Listed below are T cell receptor beta chains from one sample, sequenced in a study of human T cells and chemical hapten exposure. MiXCR, run by TCRdb on the RACE reads, gives a single entry per CDR3 protein. The profile shows 55,000 to 75,000 distinct CDR3 sequences, 5.5% to 7.5% of them singletons. The sample in question was whole blood, obtained in connection with sensitization to the hapten diphenylcyclopropenone (DPC). The receptors derive from a woman between 25 and 40 years old with alopecia areata. Some clones in this sample may be carry-over from other donors' samples. CDR3s include the opening cysteine and the closing phenylalanine or tryptophan. A D gene is named only where the DNA matches it firmly. Not all rows give a size; the values are once, few, many and, for expanded clones, a class.

. | TRBJ2-7 | TRBV20-1 | many | TGCAGTGCTAGAGATAGCGGCGGCATCTCCTACGAGCAGTACTTC | CSARDSGGISYEQYF
TRBD1 | TRBJ1-6 | TRBV6-5 | . | TGTGCCAGCAGGGGGACAGGAACTCCAAATTCACCCCTCAACTTT | CASRGTGTPNSPLNF
TRBD1 | TRBJ1-5 | TRBV5-1 | . | TGCGCCAGCAGCACCGGACAGGGGGCCGGTCAGCCCCAGCATTTT | CASSTGQGAGQPQHF
. | TRBJ2-1 | TRBV29-1 | many | TGCAGCGTTGAATCGGGGAGCTCCTACAATGAGCAGTTCTTC | CSVESGSSYNEQFF
. | TRBJ1-3 | TRBV20-1 | many | TGCAGTGCTAGGGAAAGGGGTGGGAGGCCCTCTGGAAACACCATATATTTT | CSARERGGRPSGNTIYF
. | TRBJ2-1 | TRBV6-2/TRBV6-3 | many | TGTGCCAGCAGTACAGATGGACAGGCCACGGGACTAGGGCCTGTCAATGAGCAGTTCTTC | CASSTDGQATGLGPVNEQFF
TRBD2 | TRBJ2-1 | TRBV24-1 | many | TGTGCCACCAGTGAAGCTAGCGGGGCCTACAATGAGCAGTTCTTC | CATSEASGAYNEQFF
. | TRBJ2-1 | TRBV27 | many | TGTGCCAGCAGTTCGCAGTACGATGAGCAGTTCTTC | CASSSQYDEQFF
TRBD2 | TRBJ2-3 | TRBV7-9 | many | TGTGCCAGCAGCTTATTACTAGCGGGGGCCACAGATACGCAGTATTTT | CASSLLLAGATDTQYF
TRBD1 | TRBJ2-2 | TRBV18 | . | TGTGCCAGCGGGGGACAGACAATCACCGGGGAGCTGTTTTTT | CASGGQTITGELFF